This is a list of T cell receptor beta chains from one sample in a study of response to subunit inactivated influenza vaccine. TCRdb analysed the RT-PCR reads with MiXCR anew, one entry per CDR3 protein. The sample records hundreds of thousands of distinct CDR3 sequences, 12% being singletons. Source: PBMCs from blood, taken on the day of vaccination. Every receptor here comes from a middle-aged man who received an inactivated influenza vaccine. The CDR3 runs from the conserved cysteine through the conserved F or W. A D gene is named only where the DNA matches it firmly. Only some rows state a clone size, as once, few, many or a class for expanded clones.

cdr3_aa cdr3_nt j_call v_call clone_size d_call
CASSVGPTAETQYF TGTGCCAGCAGCGTGGGACCGACTGCAGAGACCCAGTACTTC TRBJ2-5 TRBV9 few -
CASSSTRGNSYEQYF TGTGCCAGCAGCTCTACCAGGGGAAACTCCTACGAGCAGTACTTC TRBJ2-7 TRBV7-8 many -
CASSFPLDRPTYGAGDTQYF TGTGCCAGCAGTTTCCCTTTGGACAGGCCAACCTATGGGGCTGGAGATACGCAGTATTTT TRBJ2-3 TRBV28 few TRBD1
CASRLRQSNTEAFF TGTGCCAGCAGGCTTCGACAGAGTAACACTGAAGCTTTCTTT TRBJ1-1 TRBV6-1 - -
CSARDRTGVGGTDTQYF TGCAGTGCTAGAGACCGGACAGGGGTAGGGGGCACAGATACGCAGTATTTT TRBJ2-3 TRBV20-1 many TRBD1
CASMSAGRLNSPLHF TGTGCCAGCATGTCGGCAGGGAGATTGAATTCACCCCTCCACTTT TRBJ1-6 TRBV6-1 few -
CASPPGLAGFPGNEQFF TGTGCCAGCCCTCCGGGACTAGCGGGCTTTCCGGGGAATGAGCAGTTCTTC TRBJ2-1 TRBV28 - TRBD2
CASSEGQGAATNEKLFF TGTGCCAGCAGTGAAGGGCAGGGCGCTGCAACTAATGAAAAACTGTTTTTT TRBJ1-4 TRBV6-1 few -
CASSRVAGKDTDTQYF TGTGCCAGCAGCCGGGTAGCGGGAAAAGACACAGATACGCAGTATTTT TRBJ2-3 TRBV7-8 few TRBD2
CASSRTDRGAQHF TGTGCCAGCAGCAGAACCGACCGGGGGGCCCAGCATTTT TRBJ1-5 TRBV4-2 many -
CASSLRRVAGTSHEQFF TGTGCCAGCAGCTTAAGACGGGTAGCGGGGACTTCCCATGAGCAGTTCTTC TRBJ2-1 TRBV7-9 - TRBD2
CASSLGPSGTNSPLHF TGCGCCAGCAGCTTGGGCCCCTCGGGAACGAATTCACCCCTCCACTTT TRBJ1-6 TRBV5-1 - -
CASSLGTPHTEAFF TGTGCCAGCAGCTTAGGGACACCTCACACTGAAGCTTTCTTT TRBJ1-1 TRBV11-2 - -
CASSQDPGTDTQYF TGTGCCAGCAGCCAAGATCCGGGCACAGATACGCAGTATTTT TRBJ2-3 TRBV4-2 few -
CASSSPGSDIYNEQFF TGCGCCAGCAGCTCCCCTGGTAGCGATATCTACAATGAGCAGTTCTTC TRBJ2-1 TRBV5-1 - -
CASSRTSGRAADTQYF TGTGCCAGCTCACGAACTAGCGGGAGGGCCGCAGATACGCAGTATTTT TRBJ2-3 TRBV18 few TRBD2
CASFPGGTYNEQFF TGTGCCAGCTTTCCCGGCGGAACCTACAATGAGCAGTTCTTC TRBJ2-1 TRBV6-2/TRBV6-3 - -
CASSQDYGRAPDTQYF TGCGCCAGCAGCCAAGACTACGGGAGGGCCCCCGATACGCAGTATTTT TRBJ2-3 TRBV4-3 many TRBD2
CSVYSGYEQYF TGCAGCGTTTACAGCGGCTACGAGCAGTACTTC TRBJ2-7 TRBV29-1 many -
CASSPPGSPTQYF TGTGCCAGCAGCCCACCTGGCAGTCCGACCCAGTACTTC TRBJ2-5 TRBV7-3 - -
CAISEPSSGYTDTQYF TGTGCCATCAGTGAGCCTTCTAGCGGATACACAGATACGCAGTATTTT TRBJ2-3 TRBV10-3 - TRBD2
CASSLAAGRREQETQYF TGTGCCAGCAGCTTGGCGGCGGGGAGAAGAGAACAAGAGACCCAGTACTTC TRBJ2-5 TRBV7-8 few -
CASSPSRGLGALYQETQYF TGTGCCAGCAGTCCCAGCAGGGGGTTAGGTGCGCTGTACCAAGAGACCCAGTACTTC TRBJ2-5 TRBV28 many TRBD1
CSARTRRGSSYNEQFF TGCAGTGCTAGAACCCGGCGGGGGAGCTCCTACAATGAGCAGTTCTTC TRBJ2-1 TRBV20-1 - TRBD2
CASSIRPREKGNYGYTF TGTGCCAGTAGTATCCGTCCCAGGGAGAAGGGAAACTATGGCTACACCTTC TRBJ1-2 TRBV19 - -
CASSSRQGLGTDTQYF TGCGCCAGCAGCTCTCGACAGGGGCTAGGCACAGATACGCAGTATTTT TRBJ2-3 TRBV5-1 - TRBD1
CASSSSVGTSGRTDTQYF TGTGCCAGCAGTTCATCCGTCGGGACTAGCGGCCGCACAGATACGCAGTATTTT TRBJ2-3 TRBV27 - TRBD2
CASSTWLAGGYNEQFF TGTGCCAGCAGCACGTGGTTAGCGGGGGGCTACAATGAGCAGTTCTTC TRBJ2-1 TRBV12-3/TRBV12-4 few TRBD2
CASSFSGTNTGELFF TGTGCCAGCAGCTTTAGCGGGACGAACACCGGGGAGCTGTTTTTT TRBJ2-2 TRBV5-5 few TRBD2
CASSAGLGARLTYEQYF TGTGCCAGCAGCGCCGGACTGGGGGCGCGACTGACCTACGAGCAGTACTTC TRBJ2-7 TRBV9 few -
CASSLLRGGFEQFF TGTGCCAGCAGTTTATTGCGGGGGGGCTTTGAGCAGTTCTTC TRBJ2-1 TRBV12-3/TRBV12-4 - TRBD2
CSALSREDGNYGYTF TGCAGTGCTCTAAGCCGGGAGGATGGGAACTATGGCTACACCTTC TRBJ1-2 TRBV20-1 many -
CASSPGTANYGYTF TGTGCCAGCAGCCCAGGGACAGCCAACTATGGCTACACCTTC TRBJ1-2 TRBV7-9 many TRBD1
CASRRTDVNTGELFF TGTGCCAGCAGAAGGACAGATGTGAACACCGGGGAGCTGTTTTTT TRBJ2-2 TRBV12-3/TRBV12-4 few -
CSASSGRGYVPQHF TGCAGTGCTAGTTCTGGCCGGGGATATGTGCCCCAGCATTTT TRBJ1-5 TRBV20-1 few -
CASSYLRQAPYEQYF TGTGCCAGCAGTTACTTAAGACAGGCTCCCTACGAGCAGTACTTC TRBJ2-7 TRBV6-5 - -
CASSSHQRPSGNTIYF TGTGCCAGCAGTAGCCATCAGAGACCCTCTGGAAACACCATATATTTT TRBJ1-3 TRBV6-1 few -
CASSGDRFYEQYF TGTGCCAGCTCCGGGGACAGATTTTACGAGCAGTACTTC TRBJ2-7 TRBV7-2 few TRBD1
CASTLTRTLTQELFF TGTGCCAGCACCCTGACAAGGACCCTTACGCAGGAGCTGTTTTTT TRBJ2-2 TRBV28 few -
CASSQERRATFGTGELFF TGTGCCAGCAGCCAGGAGAGGAGGGCCACTTTTGGGACCGGGGAGCTGTTTTTT TRBJ2-2 TRBV3-1 few -
CASSWGGWDQPQHF TGTGCCAGCAGTTGGGGGGGCTGGGATCAGCCCCAGCATTTT TRBJ1-5 TRBV12-3/TRBV12-4 many -
CASSLVYGNQPQHF TGCGCCAGCAGCTTGGTATATGGCAATCAGCCCCAGCATTTT TRBJ1-5 TRBV5-1 many -
CASSGFSDTQYF TGTGCCAGCAGCGGATTTTCAGATACGCAGTATTTT TRBJ2-3 TRBV5-4 - -
CSASKSRSGRARLETQYF TGCAGTGCTAGCAAATCTAGAAGCGGGAGGGCCAGGTTAGAGACCCAGTACTTC TRBJ2-5 TRBV20-1 few TRBD2
CASSSLQGSRYNEQFF TGTGCCAGCAGCTCATTACAGGGGAGTAGGTACAATGAGCAGTTCTTC TRBJ2-1 TRBV12-3/TRBV12-4 few TRBD1